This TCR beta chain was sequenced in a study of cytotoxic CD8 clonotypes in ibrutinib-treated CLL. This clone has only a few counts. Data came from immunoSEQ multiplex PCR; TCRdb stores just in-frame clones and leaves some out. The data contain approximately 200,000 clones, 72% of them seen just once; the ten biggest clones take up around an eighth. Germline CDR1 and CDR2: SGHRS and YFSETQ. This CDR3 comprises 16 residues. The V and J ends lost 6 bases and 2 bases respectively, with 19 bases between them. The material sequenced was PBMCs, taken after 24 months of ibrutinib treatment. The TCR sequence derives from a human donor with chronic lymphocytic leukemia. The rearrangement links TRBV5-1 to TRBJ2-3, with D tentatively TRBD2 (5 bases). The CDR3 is CASTLGLARSTDTQYF. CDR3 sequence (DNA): TGCGCCAGCACCCTTGGGCTAGCTCGATCCACAGATACGCAGTATTTT.